These 9 T cell receptor beta chains originate from one sample sequenced in a study of blood T cell repertoires in COVID-19. The protocol was immunoSEQ multiplex PCR, while the TCRdb copy is restricted to in-frame clones and leaves out a portion. Altogether around 34,000 clones are present, 80% being singletons, with the ten largest covering about an eighth. The sample taken for sequencing was peripheral blood. The receptors here all came from a woman aged 70-85 years with acute or convalescent COVID-19.

The genes are TRBV7-2 and TRBJ1-2, with unresolved D. The CDR3 contains 14 residues. V lost 1 base, J lost 7 bases, and 13 bases lay in between. CDR1 SGHTA and CDR2 FQGNSA come from the germline V gene. The CDR3 sequence is CASSLVAREGGYTF. The DNA for the CDR3 is TGTGCCAGCAGCTTAGTCGCTAGAGAGGGTGGCTACACCTTC.

V gene TRBV4-2 combines with J gene TRBJ2-1; 15 bases fit TRBD2. The CDR3 totals 16 residues. CDR1 and CDR2 (germline): LGHNA, YNFKEQ. Unmatched junction bases numbered 1, after V lost 0 bases and J lost 7 bases. The CDR3, as DNA: TGTGCCAGCAGCCAAGAAGGGACTAGCGGGGGGAATGAGCAGTTCTTC. Protein: CASSQEGTSGGNEQFF.

The chain links TRBV27 to TRBJ2-3; no clear D gene. CDR1 and CDR2 (germline): MNHEY, SMNVEV (reference sequence). CDR3 size: 13 residues. V dropped 1 base and J dropped 2 bases, with 4 bases sitting between them. The CDR3 DNA reads as TGTGCCAGCAGTTTATTATACACAGATACGCAGTATTTT. Its protein product is CASSLLYTDTQYF.

The chain uses TRBV27 and TRBJ2-1, with 7 positions matching TRBD2. Trimming removed 5 bases from V and 0 bases from J; junction bases left unmatched: 1. Germline values: CDR1 MNHEY, CDR2 SMNVEV (reference sequence). This CDR3 comprises 14 residues. The CDR3 region is CASSPGGSYNEQFF. The CDR3 DNA reads as TGTGCCAGCAGTCCGGGGGGCTCCTACAATGAGCAGTTCTTC.

This sequence joins TRBV18 and TRBJ1-1; the D is unclear. The V and J ends lost 6 bases and 3 bases respectively, with 11 bases between them. Germline CDR1 KGHSH, CDR2 LQKENI. The CDR3 consists of 13 residues. CDR3 in DNA: TGTGCCAGCTCGCGAGACCTAGACACTGAAGCTTTCTTT. It translates to CASSRDLDTEAFF.

This clone was observed once. Written as DNA, the CDR3 is TGCAGCGTTGTGGAGGCAAACTATGGCTACACCTTC. It specifies CSVVEANYGYTF. The chain couples TRBV29-1 to TRBJ1-2; D gene unclear. The CDR3 totals 12 residues. Trimming removed 4 bases from V and 2 bases from J, with 8 bases in between. Germline V gene sequence: CDR1 SQVTM, CDR2 ANQGSEA.

This chain connects TRBV9 to TRBJ1-1, with D perhaps matching TRBD1 (5 bases). Trimming took 2 bases from V and 5 from J, leaving 13 bases between them. This CDR3 has 14 residues. Per germline, CDR1 SGDLS and CDR2 YYNGEE. The DNA of the CDR3 is TGTGCCAGCAGCGTGGTGGGGGGATTGACTGAAGCTTTCTTT. Encoded protein: CASSVVGGLTEAFF.

The chain links TRBV7-9 to TRBJ1-2; 9 bases match TRBD1. Per the germline V gene, CDR1 is SEHNR and CDR2 is FQNEAQ (reference sequence). The CDR3 totals 14 residues. Germline trimming cut 5 bases from V and 7 bases from J; bases unmatched to any gene: 8. The CDR3 loop reads CASSTSEDRGGYTF. As DNA, the CDR3 is TGTGCCAGCAGCACCTCCGAGGACAGGGGTGGCTACACCTTC.

The gene calls are TRBV12-5 and TRBJ2-2; tentative D call: TRBD1 (6 bases). V was shortened by 4 bases and J by 1 base, with 13 bases between the two germline ends. The germline V gene encodes CDR1 LGHNT and CDR2 FRNRAP. CDR3 length equals 16 residues. CDR3 sequence: CASGYHPGQNTGELFF. The CDR3 DNA reads TGTGCTAGTGGTTACCACCCGGGACAGAACACCGGGGAGCTGTTTTTT. Together with reference TRBV12-5 and TRBJ2-2, the CDR3 gives the full variable domain: DARVTQTPRHKVTEMGQEVTMRCQPILGHNTVFWYRQTMMQGLELLAYFRNRAPLDDSGMPKDRFSAEMPDATLATLKIQPSEPRDSAVYFCASGYHPGQNTGELFFGEGSRLTVL.